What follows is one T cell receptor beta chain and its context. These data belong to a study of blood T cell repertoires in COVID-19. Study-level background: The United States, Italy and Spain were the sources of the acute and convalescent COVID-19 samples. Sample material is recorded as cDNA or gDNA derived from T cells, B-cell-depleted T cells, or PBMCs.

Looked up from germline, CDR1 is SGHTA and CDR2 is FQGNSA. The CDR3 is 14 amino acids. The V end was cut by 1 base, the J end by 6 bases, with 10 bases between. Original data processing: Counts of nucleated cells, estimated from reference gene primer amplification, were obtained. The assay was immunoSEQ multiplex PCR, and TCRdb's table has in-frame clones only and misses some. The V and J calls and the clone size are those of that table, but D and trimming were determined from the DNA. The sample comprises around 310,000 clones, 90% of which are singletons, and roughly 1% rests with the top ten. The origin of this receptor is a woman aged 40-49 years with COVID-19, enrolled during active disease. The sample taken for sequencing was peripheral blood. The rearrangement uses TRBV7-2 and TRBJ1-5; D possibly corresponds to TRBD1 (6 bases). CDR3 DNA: TGTGCCAGCAGCTTAGGATCAGGGGTTCAGCCCCAGCATTTT. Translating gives CASSLGSGVQPQHF.